This paragraph reports one T cell receptor (beta chain). The sample is drawn from a study of blood T cell repertoires in COVID-19. Study at large: Acute and convalescent COVID-19 specimens originated in the United States, Italy and Spain. Sample material is recorded as cDNA or gDNA derived from T cells, B-cell-depleted T cells, or PBMCs.

In the original analysis: Amplified reference gene primers provided the basis for estimating nucleated cell counts. The data were produced by immunoSEQ multiplex PCR, yet TCRdb's version contains in-frame clones alone and is incomplete. Clone size and the V and J calls come from that table; the DNA yielded D and trimming. The sample has approximately 270,000 clones, around 88% seen once. The CDR3 is 17 amino acids. V lost 0 bases to trimming and J lost 6 bases; unmatched junction nucleotides: 10. Germline assignment: CDR1 SGDLS and CDR2 YYNGEE. This receptor was taken from a man in his thirties or forties with acute or convalescent COVID-19. What was sequenced was peripheral blood. The chain couples TRBV9 to TRBJ1-1, with 11 bases that match TRBD1. In DNA form, the CDR3 reads TGTGCCAGCAGCGTAGATCAAAGGACAGGGGGCTTCGCTGAAGCTTTCTTT. It is translated as CASSVDQRTGGFAEAFF.